The rows below give T cell receptor beta chains drawn from one sample of a study of cytomegalovirus exposure and HLA in healthy donors. Data came from immunoSEQ multiplex PCR; TCRdb stores just in-frame clones and leaves some out. Here the sample spans some 90,000 clones, approximately 83% being singletons. The material sequenced was PBMCs. The receptor source for this set is a man aged 45 to 65 in good health and CMV-seronegative. The CDR3 runs from the conserved cysteine through the conserved F or W. The D gene is left open where the match is weak. Clone size is given for some rows only: seen once, a few or many times, or a class if the clone is expanded.

clone_size j_call d_call v_call cdr3_aa cdr3_nt
NA TRBJ2-7 NA TRBV28 CASSPLTGLYEQYF TGTGCCAGCAGCCCTTTGACAGGACTCTACGAGCAGTACTTC
NA TRBJ2-1 NA TRBV9 CASSVHGSQNEQFF TGTGCCAGCAGCGTCCACGGGTCTCAGAATGAGCAGTTCTTC
NA TRBJ1-1 NA TRBV7-2 CASSLISRNTEAFF TGTGCCAGCAGCTTAATATCGAGGAACACTGAAGCTTTCTTT
NA TRBJ2-1 TRBD2 TRBV29-1 CSAEGTSGGNTIYNEQFF TGCAGCGCCGAGGGGACTAGCGGGGGAAACACAATCTACAATGAGCAGTTCTTC
NA TRBJ2-1 NA TRBV19 CASKAASSYNEQFF TGTGCCAGTAAAGCGGCTAGCTCCTACAATGAGCAGTTCTTC
many TRBJ2-1 NA TRBV19 CASSTGTGNEQFF TGTGCCAGTAGTACCGGGACTGGTAATGAGCAGTTCTTC
NA TRBJ2-7 NA TRBV7-2 CATQGGAREQYF TGTGCCACCCAAGGGGGGGCGCGCGAGCAGTACTTC
NA TRBJ1-1 NA TRBV7-2 CASSWTGYTEAFF TGTGCCAGCAGCTGGACGGGATACACTGAAGCTTTCTTT
NA TRBJ2-7 TRBD1 TRBV7-9 CASSLTDRGWYF TGTGCCAGCAGCTTAACCGACAGGGGCTGGTACTTC
NA TRBJ2-2 TRBD1 TRBV5-1 CASSPMGQTGTGSYTGELFF TGCGCCAGCAGCCCGATGGGGCAGACAGGGACCGGATCATACACCGGGGAGCTGTTTTTT
once TRBJ2-7 TRBD2 TRBV29-1 CSASRTSGYEQYF TGCAGCGCTTCTAGGACTAGCGGATACGAGCAGTACTTC
NA TRBJ2-1 NA TRBV28 CASSLLANSYNEQFF TGTGCCAGCAGTTTACTAGCCAACTCCTACAATGAGCAGTTCTTC
NA TRBJ1-1 NA TRBV19 CASKTGSNTEAFF TGTGCCAGTAAGACAGGCTCGAACACTGAAGCTTTCTTT
NA TRBJ1-1 NA TRBV11-3 CASSLTAGEAFF TGTGCCAGCAGCTTAACGGCAGGGGAAGCTTTCTTT
NA TRBJ2-7 NA TRBV6-5 CASSPGVQSSYEQYF TGTGCCAGCAGCCCGGGGGTGCAGAGCTCCTACGAGCAGTACTTC
NA TRBJ2-6 NA TRBV28 CAVGSSGANVLTF TGTGCCGTCGGTAGCTCTGGGGCCAACGTCCTGACTTTC
NA TRBJ2-1 TRBD2 TRBV10-3 CAISLTSGGSNEQFF TGTGCCATCAGTTTAACTAGCGGGGGCAGCAATGAGCAGTTCTTC
few TRBJ1-2 NA TRBV2 CASSEGEGSSYGYTF TGTGCCAGCAGTGAAGGAGAGGGAAGCTCCTATGGCTACACCTTC
NA TRBJ1-2 TRBD1 TRBV29-1 CSVVGGVGNRGYYGYTF TGCAGCGTTGTTGGTGGGGTGGGTAACAGGGGCTACTATGGCTACACCTTC
NA TRBJ2-7 TRBD1 TRBV4-2 CASSQDVAGGYEQYF TGTGCCAGCAGCCAAGATGTGGCAGGGGGCTACGAGCAGTACTTC
NA TRBJ1-3 NA TRBV28 CASSLQFDTIYF TGTGCCAGCAGTTTACAGTTTGACACCATATATTTT
once TRBJ1-1 TRBD1 TRBV6-6 CASSRPGQGLATEAFF TGTGCCAGCAGCCGCCCGGGACAGGGGTTGGCCACTGAAGCTTTCTTT
few TRBJ2-1 NA TRBV2 CASRGVDYNEQFF TGTGCCAGCAGAGGGGTCGACTACAATGAGCAGTTCTTC
NA TRBJ1-5 NA TRBV6-5 CASSAGGNNQPQHF TGTGCCAGCAGTGCGGGAGGGAATAATCAGCCCCAGCATTTT
once TRBJ2-3 TRBD2 TRBV27 CASSFGLDSTDTQYF TGTGCCAGCAGTTTCGGACTAGATAGCACAGATACGCAGTATTTT
NA TRBJ1-2 TRBD1 TRBV6-1 CASSEGTGGYYGYTF TGTGCCAGCAGTGAAGGGACAGGGGGCTACTATGGCTACACCTTC
NA TRBJ2-3 TRBD1 TRBV28 CASRDRDTQYF TGTGCCAGCAGGGACAGGGATACGCAGTATTTT
NA TRBJ2-1 TRBD1 TRBV6-5 CASSLGGVEQFF TGTGCCAGCAGTTTAGGGGGCGTCGAGCAGTTCTTC
NA TRBJ1-2 TRBD1 TRBV5-1 CASSLGQGDYGYPF TGCGCCAGCAGCTTGGGACAGGGGGACTATGGCTACCCCTTC
NA TRBJ2-7 TRBD2 TRBV27 CASRVIGAGESEQYF TGTGCCAGCAGAGTCATCGGAGCGGGAGAATCCGAGCAGTACTTC
NA TRBJ2-3 NA TRBV18 CASSPALTDTQYF TGTGCCAGCTCACCAGCGCTCACAGATACGCAGTATTTT
NA TRBJ2-1 TRBD1 TRBV9 CASTPGQGSYNEQFF TGTGCCAGCACCCCGGGACAGGGTTCCTACAATGAGCAGTTCTTC
NA TRBJ2-1 TRBD2 TRBV4-1 CASSFEREVSYNEQFF TGCGCCAGCAGCTTCGAGCGGGAGGTCTCCTACAATGAGCAGTTCTTC